Below are 25 T cell receptor beta chains sequenced from a single sample in a study of blood T cells in healthy people across ages (dated by TCRdb to about 2015). The library was built by means of 5' RACE. The instrument given in TCRdb is Illumina HiSeq 2500. A second PCR of roughly 7 to 11 cycles was run with a J-beta primer mix and a sample-barcoded 5' primer. Through fastp at Q25 and MiXCR, TCRdb rebuilt clones from the public reads, retaining in-frame beta chains. Each entry merges the rows of one CDR3 protein and shows their most common DNA and genes. The sample records about 1,400,000 distinct CDR3 sequences, 35% to 45% of which are singletons. The ten biggest clones cover roughly 8.2% of the sample. Sequencing used blood. The receptors stem from a woman under 30 in good health.

V usage is TRBV27 and J usage is TRBJ1-5, with D tentatively TRBD1 (6 bases). This CDR3 region has 15 residues. Germline lookup yields CDR1 MNHEY and CDR2 SMNVEV (reference sequence). V was shortened by 2 bases and J by 8 bases, with 16 bases between the two germline ends. The CDR3 protein is CASSLQGWNQEPQHF. The CDR3 coding sequence is TGTGCCAGCAGTTTACAGGGGTGGAATCAGGAGCCCCAGCATTTT.

This chain connects TRBV6-5 to TRBJ2-1; 12 bases agree with TRBD2. Germline lookup yields CDR1 MNHEY and CDR2 SVGAGI. The V gene end was trimmed by 0 bases and the J gene end by 10 bases; junction bases not matched to a gene: 10. CDR3 size: 17 residues. The CDR3 protein is CASSYSQTSGSKTEQFF. CDR3 coding DNA: TGTGCCAGCAGTTACTCGCAGACTAGCGGGAGTAAGACGGAGCAGTTCTTC.

The V call is TRBV6-1, the J call TRBJ1-1; perhaps TRBD1 as D (5 bases). Per germline, CDR1 MNHNS and CDR2 SASEGT. V gave up 5 bases and J gave up 11 bases, with 15 bases separating them. The CDR3 is 12 residues long. CDR3 protein: CASSRDLMEAFF. The CDR3 DNA reads as TGTGCCAGCAGTAGGGACCTAATGGAGGCTTTCTTT.

This chain joins TRBV5-1 and TRBJ2-5; 9 nucleotides align to TRBD2. V was pared by 2 bases and J by 4 bases, with 12 bases of the junction left unmatched. The CDR3 sequence is 17 residues long. Germline assignment: CDR1 SGHRS and CDR2 YFSETQ. The CDR3 DNA is TGCGCCAGCAGCTTAGATATATCAATGACTAGCGGAGAGACCCAGTACTTC. It is translated as CASSLDISMTSGETQYF.

This clonotype was detected a few times. The chain employs TRBV20-1 and TRBJ2-3; D call uncertain. V lost 6 bases and J 0 bases, leaving 16 bases between the germline ends. The CDR3 sequence is 15 residues long. Germline-derived CDR1 and CDR2 are DFQATT and SNEGSKA (reference sequence). The CDR3 protein is CSAELPAPSTDTQYF. CDR3 bases: TGCAGTGCCGAGCTACCGGCACCTAGCACAGATACGCAGTATTTT.

This clonotype was seen only a few times. This chain connects TRBV5-1 to TRBJ2-1; D unclear. The CDR3 runs to 13 residues. Germline V gene sequence: CDR1 SGHRS, CDR2 YFSETQ. Deletions cut 3 bases from V and 8 bases from J, with 12 bases between. As DNA, the CDR3 is TGCGCCAGCAGCTGGTTCCTGCGCGATGAGCAGTTCTTC. Its protein product is CASSWFLRDEQFF.

V and J are TRBV11-3 and TRBJ2-3; TRBD1 is a possible D gene (5 bases). CDR3 length: 16 residues. Trimming took 2 bases from V and 0 from J, leaving 12 bases between them. CDR1 and CDR2 (germline): SGHNT, YENEEA. DNA for the CDR3: TGTGCCAGCAGCTTAAATGGGGCTACTAGCACAGATACGCAGTATTTT. Translation: CASSLNGATSTDTQYF.

Here the CDR3 reads CASSLMVEGQTQAFF. The CDR3 DNA reads TGTGCCAGCAGCTTGATGGTCGAAGGACAGACCCAAGCTTTCTTT. The J gene is TRBJ1-1, the V gene TRBV5-4; TRBD1 might be the D (6 bases). V was clipped by 1 base and J by 9 bases, with 19 bases between them. The CDR3 is 15 amino acids. Looked up from germline, CDR1 is SGHNT and CDR2 is YYREEE (reference sequence).

This chain links TRBV3-1 with TRBJ1-6; no clear D. This CDR3 is built from 17 residues. Germline lookup yields CDR1 LGHDT and CDR2 YNNKEL (reference sequence). Between the trimmed V and J ends, which lost 1 base and 7 bases, there was a span of 17 bases. In DNA, the CDR3 is TGTGCCAGCAGCCAAGTGGCAGGAGTTACGCGGAATTCACCCCTCCACTTT. Protein product: CASSQVAGVTRNSPLHF.

This clonotype came up a few times. The chain carries TRBV7-3 and TRBJ2-3; D remains ambiguous. The germline CDR1 and CDR2 sequences are SGHTA and FQGTGA. The CDR3 is made up of 15 amino acids. Between the trimmed V and J ends, which lost 2 bases and 2 bases, there was a span of 11 bases. CDR3 nucleotides: TGTGCCAGCAGCTTAGGGGTTGGCTACACAGATACGCAGTATTTT. Amino acids: CASSLGVGYTDTQYF.

The genes are TRBV3-1 and TRBJ2-2, with a weak D call TRBD1 (5 bases). V was trimmed by 5 bases and J by 5 bases, leaving 15 bases between them. Germline loops: CDR1 LGHDT, CDR2 YNNKEL (reference sequence). The CDR3 totals 15 residues. CDR3: CASSGGHDGTGELFF. CDR3 coding DNA: TGTGCCAGCAGCGGCGGACATGATGGGACCGGGGAGCTGTTTTTT.

About this clonotype: A read error may be the cause here, since a much bigger clone is one base away. This CDR3 fails to terminate in the conserved phenylalanine or tryptophan, so it likely reflects a read error. The chain is built from TRBV29-1 and TRBJ2-1; no definite D call. V was trimmed by 8 bases and J by 3 bases, leaving 8 bases between them. Per the germline V gene, CDR1 is SQVTM and CDR2 is ANQGSEA. This CDR3 spans 11 amino acids. CDR3 sequence: CSTQNYNEQFL. The DNA of the CDR3 is TGCAGCACCCAAAACTACAATGAGCAGTTCTTG.

The chain is built from TRBV14 and TRBJ2-7, with no clear D. Germline CDR1 SGHDN, CDR2 FVKESK. V was cut by 1 base and J by 5 bases, with 9 bases left in between. The CDR3 covers 13 residues. Written as DNA, the CDR3 is TGTGCCAGCAGCCAAGTTTTCTGGGACGAGCAGTACTTC. The encoded protein is CASSQVFWDEQYF. The full variable domain, rest sourced from reference TRBV14 and TRBJ2-7, is EAGVTQFPSHSVIEKGQTVTLRCDPISGHDNLYWYRRVMGKEIKFLLHFVKESKQDESGMPNNRFLAERTGGTYSTLKVQPAELEDSGVYFCASSQVFWDEQYFGPGTRLTVT.

The genes are TRBV3-1 and TRBJ2-7; TRBD2 matches at 9 bases. This CDR3 is 15 amino acids long. Trimming cost V 1 base and J 3 bases; bases outside gene matches: 4. Germline V gene sequence: CDR1 LGHDT, CDR2 YNNKEL (reference sequence). CDR3 nucleotides: TGTGCCAGCAGCCAAGGGCGGGAGGGAAGCTACGAGCAGTACTTC. Its protein is CASSQGREGSYEQYF.

The rearrangement uses TRBV5-1 and TRBJ2-1; 12 bases fit TRBD2. Germline CDR1 and CDR2: SGHRS and YFSETQ. The CDR3 totals 14 residues. The V gene end was trimmed by 4 bases and the J gene end by 9 bases; junction bases not matched to a gene: 5. The CDR3 loop reads CASSRWTSGIEQFF. CDR3 bases: TGCGCCAGCAGCAGATGGACTAGCGGGATTGAGCAGTTCTTC.

V usage is TRBV5-1 and J usage is TRBJ2-7; D might be TRBD1 (6 bases). This CDR3 spans 14 amino acids. The germline V and J ends were trimmed by 6 bases and 0 bases, with 13 bases remaining between them. Germline-derived CDR1 and CDR2 are SGHRS and YFSETQ. The CDR3, as DNA: TGCGCCAGCACCTCCCGGACAGACTCCTACGAGCAGTACTTC. Amino acids: CASTSRTDSYEQYF.

The table lists this clonotype with many counts. This chain links TRBV4-1 with TRBJ1-5, with unresolved D. The CDR3 is 15 amino acids. V gave up 3 bases and J gave up 2 bases, with 11 bases separating them. Per germline, CDR1 MGHRA and CDR2 YSYEKL. As DNA, the CDR3 is TGCGCCAGCAGCCAGACCGGAAAGGGCAATCAGCCCCAGCATTTT. Translated: CASSQTGKGNQPQHF.

The chain links TRBV20-1 to TRBJ2-1; D might be TRBD1 (6 bases). The V end lost 6 bases, the J end lost 3 bases, and 9 bases lay between the germline ends. The CDR3 loop spans 12 amino acids. CDR1 DFQATT and CDR2 SNEGSKA come from the germline V gene (reference sequence). As DNA, the CDR3 is TGCAGTGCAATCAGGGGCTACAATGAGCAGTTCTTC. Residues: CSAIRGYNEQFF.

In this sample, this clonotype turned up a few times. In DNA, the CDR3 is TGTGCCAGCAGTGAGCCACCATCCTACGAGCAGTACTTC. Translated, it gives CASSEPPSYEQYF. The V gene is TRBV25-1, the J gene TRBJ2-7; D uncertain. The germline V and J ends were trimmed by 3 bases and 1 base, with 7 bases remaining between them. From germline, CDR1 is MGHDK and CDR2 SYGVNS. There are 13 residues in the CDR3.

This chain uses TRBV30 with TRBJ1-1; possible D gene TRBD1, 6 bases. Trimming cost V 0 bases and J 7 bases, with 15 bases left between them. The CDR3 spans 14 residues. The germline V gene has CDR1 GTSNPN and CDR2 SVGIG (reference sequence). The CDR3 loop is CAWSVPQGLLEAFF. CDR3 DNA sequence: TGTGCCTGGAGTGTACCCCAGGGGCTCCTTGAAGCTTTCTTT.

This chain connects TRBV12-3 or TRBV12-4 to TRBJ2-7; D is unclear. This CDR3 is built from 14 residues. With 3 bases removed from V and 0 bases from J, the gap between germline ends came to 9 bases. Here the CDR3 reads CASSFRDGSYEQYF. The CDR3 coding sequence is TGTGCCAGCAGTTTTAGGGATGGCTCCTACGAGCAGTACTTC.

The chain couples TRBV5-1 to TRBJ2-7; perhaps TRBD1 as D (5 bases). This CDR3 contains 14 residues. V shed 2 bases and J shed 2 bases, with 11 bases lying between them. From germline, CDR1 is SGHRS and CDR2 YFSETQ. The CDR3 here is CASSFRVGAYEQYF. The DNA of the CDR3 is TGCGCCAGCAGCTTTAGGGTAGGGGCCTACGAGCAGTACTTC. Drawing the rest from reference TRBV5-1 and TRBJ2-7, the complete variable domain is KAGVTQTPRYLIKTRGQQVTLSCSPISGHRSVSWYQQTPGQGLQFLFEYFSETQRNKGNFPGRFSGRQFSNSRSEMNVSTLELGDSALYLCASSFRVGAYEQYFGPGTRLTVT.

The chain has TRBV12-3 or TRBV12-4 and TRBJ2-7; 7 positions match TRBD1. The V segment lost 4 bases and the J segment 7 bases; nucleotides outside the gene matches: 16. The CDR3 is 16 amino acids. The CDR3 loop reads CASSSVRDSSNNEQYF. The DNA for the CDR3 is TGTGCCAGCAGTTCGGTCCGGGACAGCAGCAACAATGAGCAGTACTTC.

V is TRBV6-6 and J is TRBJ2-7; no reliable D call. This CDR3 is 14 amino acids long. Deletions cut 2 bases from V and 1 base from J, with 9 bases between. Germline CDR1 is MNHNY and CDR2 is SVGAGI (reference sequence). The CDR3 bases are TGTGCCAGCAGTTACGAACTACCGTCCTACGAGCAGTACTTC. Translated: CASSYELPSYEQYF.

This chain joins TRBV20-1 and TRBJ2-1; 11 bases align to TRBD2. Per germline, CDR1 DFQATT and CDR2 SNEGSKA (reference sequence). Trimming took 0 bases from V and 5 from J; bases not matched to a gene: 9. The CDR3 length is 17 residues. In DNA form, the CDR3 reads TGCAGTGCTAGAGATCCGGCTAGCGGGGGGCGAAACAATGAGCAGTTCTTC. Its protein is CSARDPASGGRNNEQFF.